The clone carrying this TCR beta chain was seen a handful of times. Its antigen is unknown. This entry is derived from a study of response to subunit inactivated influenza vaccine. Study-wide points: New T cells are recruited in small numbers by each seasonal influenza vaccination, according to the authors' suggestion.

The CDR3 loop spans 14 amino acids. Trimming pared 3 bases from V and 5 bases from J, leaving 13 bases between. From germline, CDR1 is ENHRY and CDR2 SYGVKD. TCRdb itself ran the RT-PCR reads through MiXCR, one entry per CDR3 protein. The sample lists around 790,000 distinct CDR3 sequences, over 20% occurring once. The genes are TRBV10-3 and TRBJ1-1; possible D gene TRBD1, 6 bases. The sequences come from PBMCs from blood, collected roughly 5 days after vaccination. This TCR was recovered from a man aged 50 to 60 who received an inactivated influenza vaccine. The CDR3 reads CAISEWGQETEAFF. The CDR3 DNA is TGTGCCATCAGTGAATGGGGGCAAGAAACTGAAGCTTTCTTT.